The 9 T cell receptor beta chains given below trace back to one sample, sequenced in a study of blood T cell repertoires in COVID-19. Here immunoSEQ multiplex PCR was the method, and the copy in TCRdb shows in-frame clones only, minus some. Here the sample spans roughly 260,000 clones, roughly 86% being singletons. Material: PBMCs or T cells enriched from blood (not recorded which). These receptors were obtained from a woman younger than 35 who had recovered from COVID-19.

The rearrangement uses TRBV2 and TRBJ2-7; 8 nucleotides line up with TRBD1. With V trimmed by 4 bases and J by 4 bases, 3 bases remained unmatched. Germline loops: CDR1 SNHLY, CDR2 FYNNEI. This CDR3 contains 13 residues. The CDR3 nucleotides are TGTGCCAGCAGTGGGACAGGGACGTACGAGCAGTACTTC. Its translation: CASSGTGTYEQYF.

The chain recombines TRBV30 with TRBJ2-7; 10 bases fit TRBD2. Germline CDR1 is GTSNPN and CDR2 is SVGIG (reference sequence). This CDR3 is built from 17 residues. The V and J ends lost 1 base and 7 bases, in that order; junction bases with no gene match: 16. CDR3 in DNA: TGTGCCTGGAGTGAGGGGCTAGCGGGGGCGAAGTTTAGTGAGCAGTACTTC. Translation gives CAWSEGLAGAKFSEQYF. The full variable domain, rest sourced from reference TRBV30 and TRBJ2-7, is SQTIHQWPATLVQPVGSPLSLECTVEGTSNPNLYWYRQAAGRGLQLLFYSVGIGQISSEVPQNLSASRPQDRQFILSSKKLLLSDSGFYLCAWSEGLAGAKFSEQYFGPGTRLTVT.

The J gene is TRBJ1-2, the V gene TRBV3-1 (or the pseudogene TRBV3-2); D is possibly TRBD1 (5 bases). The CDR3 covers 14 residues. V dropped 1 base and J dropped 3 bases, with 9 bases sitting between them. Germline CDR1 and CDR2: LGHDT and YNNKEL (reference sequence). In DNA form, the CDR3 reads TGTGCCAGCAGCCAAGTCACAGGACACTATGGCTACACCTTC. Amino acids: CASSQVTGHYGYTF.

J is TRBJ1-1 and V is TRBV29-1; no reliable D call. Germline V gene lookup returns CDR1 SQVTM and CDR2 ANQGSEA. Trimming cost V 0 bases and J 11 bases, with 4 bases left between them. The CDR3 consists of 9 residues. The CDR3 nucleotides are TGCAGCGTTGAAGAAGAGGCTTTCTTT. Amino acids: CSVEEEAFF.

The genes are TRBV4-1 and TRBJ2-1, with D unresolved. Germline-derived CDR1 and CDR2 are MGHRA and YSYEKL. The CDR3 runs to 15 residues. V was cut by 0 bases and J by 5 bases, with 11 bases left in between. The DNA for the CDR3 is TGCGCCAGCAGCCAAGATCGTGCGGTGGACAATGAGCAGTTCTTC. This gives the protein CASSQDRAVDNEQFF.

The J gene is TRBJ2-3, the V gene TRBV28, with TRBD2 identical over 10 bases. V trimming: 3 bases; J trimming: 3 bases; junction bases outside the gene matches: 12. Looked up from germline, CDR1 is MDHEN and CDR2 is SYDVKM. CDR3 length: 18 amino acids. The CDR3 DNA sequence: TGTGCCAGCAGTTTCCCGGCTAGCGGGAGCGCAGTGACAGATACGCAGTATTTT. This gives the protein CASSFPASGSAVTDTQYF.

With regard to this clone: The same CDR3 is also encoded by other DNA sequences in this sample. DNA for the CDR3: TGTGCCAGCAGCGAAGGGGGCAGCGATAATTCACCCCTCCACTTT. Amino acid sequence: CASSEGGSDNSPLHF. This chain connects TRBV7-9 to TRBJ1-6, with 7 nucleotides matching TRBD1. V lost 5 bases, J lost 5 bases, and 6 bases stayed unmatched. CDR3 length: 15 amino acids. Per germline, CDR1 SEHNR and CDR2 FQNEAQ (reference sequence).

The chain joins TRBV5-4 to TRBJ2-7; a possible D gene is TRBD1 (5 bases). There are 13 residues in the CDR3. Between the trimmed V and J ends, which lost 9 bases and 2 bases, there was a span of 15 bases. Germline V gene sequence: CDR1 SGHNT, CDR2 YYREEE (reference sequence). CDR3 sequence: CATARAGTYEQYF. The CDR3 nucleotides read TGTGCCACAGCACGCGCAGGGACCTACGAGCAGTACTTC.

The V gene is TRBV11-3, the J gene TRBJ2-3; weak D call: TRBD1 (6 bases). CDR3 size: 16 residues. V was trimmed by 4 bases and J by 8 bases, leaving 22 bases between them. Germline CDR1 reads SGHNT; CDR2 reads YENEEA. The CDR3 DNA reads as TGTGCCAGCAGCTCGCAGGTGCCGGGACAAAGGATTACGCAGTATTTT. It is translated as CASSSQVPGQRITQYF.